This is a list of T cell receptor beta chains from one sample in a study of T cell clonotyping in hematopoietic cell transplantation. The repertoire was sequenced with immunoSEQ multiplex PCR; TCRdb's copy has only in-frame clones and lacks some. The data show fewer than 15,000 clones, roughly 92% seen once. Material: PBMCs, obtained 100 days after allogeneic stem cell transplant. These receptors were obtained from a female patient aged 50-65 years who had an allogeneic stem cell transplant from an unrelated donor, so the T cells may come from the graft donor. Some clones in this sample may be carry-over from other donors' samples. The CDR3 runs from the conserved cysteine through the conserved F or W. D genes are given only for firm matches. Expanded clones are given a class, and other clones once, few, many or no size at all.

v_call	clone_size	j_call	d_call	cdr3_aa	cdr3_nt
TRBV29-1	-	TRBJ2-3	-	CSVEDQVTGTSDTQYF	TGCAGCGTTGAAGATCAAGTGACAGGAACATCAGATACGCAGTATTTT
TRBV4-1	-	TRBJ2-7	-	CASSRGAFGSSYEQYF	TGCGCCAGCAGCCGAGGTGCCTTCGGCAGTTCCTACGAGCAGTACTTC
TRBV19	-	TRBJ1-5	-	CASSPTRDLFQPQHF	TGTGCCAGTAGTCCCACCCGGGACTTATTTCAGCCCCAGCATTTT
TRBV7-6	-	TRBJ2-2	-	CASSLEGGTGELFF	TGTGCCAGCAGCTTAGAGGGGGGCACCGGGGAGCTGTTTTTT
TRBV19	-	TRBJ1-5	-	CASSRFGGSNQPQHF	TGTGCCAGTAGTCGCTTTGGTGGGAGCAATCAGCCCCAGCATTTT
TRBV11-3	-	TRBJ2-5	-	CASSFNYRETQYF	TGTGCCAGCAGCTTTAACTACAGGGAGACCCAGTACTTC
TRBV18	-	TRBJ2-3	-	CASSWGTDTQYF	TGTGCCAGCTCATGGGGCACAGATACGCAGTATTTT
TRBV7-2	-	TRBJ2-1	-	CASNGRTYNEQFF	TGTGCCAGCAATGGGCGGACCTACAATGAGCAGTTCTTC
TRBV25-1	-	TRBJ1-1	TRBD1	CASSDDRGRNTEAFF	TGTGCCAGCAGTGATGACAGGGGTAGGAACACTGAAGCTTTCTTT
TRBV19	-	TRBJ1-2	-	CASSIEGGNYGYTF	TGTGCCAGTAGTATAGAAGGGGGAAACTATGGCTACACCTTC
TRBV4-1	once	TRBJ2-1	TRBD2	CASSQVDMGLAGANEQFF	TGCGCCAGCAGCCAAGTGGATATGGGGCTAGCGGGGGCCAATGAGCAGTTCTTC